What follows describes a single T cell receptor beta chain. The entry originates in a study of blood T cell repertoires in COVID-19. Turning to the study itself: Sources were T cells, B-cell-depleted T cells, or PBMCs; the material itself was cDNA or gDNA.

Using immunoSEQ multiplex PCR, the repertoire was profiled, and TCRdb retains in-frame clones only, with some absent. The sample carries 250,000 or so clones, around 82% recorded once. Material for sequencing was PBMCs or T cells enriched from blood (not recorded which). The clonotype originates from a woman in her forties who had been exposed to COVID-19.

The CDR3 coding sequence is TGCGCCAGCAGCTTGGGAGTAGGGACACTGAACACTGAAGCTTTCTTT. Translated: CASSLGVGTLNTEAFF. The rearrangement uses TRBV5-1 and TRBJ1-1; TRBD1 is a possible D gene (6 bases). The CDR3 runs to 16 residues. Trimming pared 0 bases from V and 0 bases from J, leaving 12 bases between. The germline V gene has CDR1 SGHRS and CDR2 YFSETQ.